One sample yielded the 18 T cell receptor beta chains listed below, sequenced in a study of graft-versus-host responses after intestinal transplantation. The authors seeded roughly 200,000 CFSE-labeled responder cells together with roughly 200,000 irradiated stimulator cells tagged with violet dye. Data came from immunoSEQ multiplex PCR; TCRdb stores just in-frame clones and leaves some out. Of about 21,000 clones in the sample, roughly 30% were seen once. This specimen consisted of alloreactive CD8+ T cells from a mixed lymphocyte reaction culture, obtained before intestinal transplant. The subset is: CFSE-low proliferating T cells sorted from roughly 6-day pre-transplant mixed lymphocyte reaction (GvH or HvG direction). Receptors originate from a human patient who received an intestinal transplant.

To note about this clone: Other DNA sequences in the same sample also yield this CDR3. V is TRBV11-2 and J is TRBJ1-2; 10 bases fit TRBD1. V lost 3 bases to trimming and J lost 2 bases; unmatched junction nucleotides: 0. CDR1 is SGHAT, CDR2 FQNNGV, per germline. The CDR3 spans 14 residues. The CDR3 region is CASSLDRGNYGYTF. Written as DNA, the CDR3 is TGTGCCAGCAGCTTGGACAGGGGGAACTATGGCTACACCTTC. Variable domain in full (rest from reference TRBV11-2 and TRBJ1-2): EAGVAQSPRYKIIEKRQSVAFWCNPISGHATLYWYQQILGQGPKLLIQFQNNGVVDDSQLPKDRFSAERLKGVDSTLKIQPAKLEDSAVYLCASSLDRGNYGYTFGSGTRLTVV.

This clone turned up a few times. CDR3 protein: CASTASLFSNEQFF. The CDR3 DNA reads TGTGCCAGCACAGCTAGCCTTTTTTCGAATGAGCAGTTCTTC. The chain links TRBV6-5 to TRBJ2-1, with TRBD2 as a possible D gene (5 bases). Trimming stripped 7 bases from V and 7 bases from J, with 17 bases between. Germline lookup yields CDR1 MNHEY and CDR2 SVGAGI. The CDR3 loop spans 14 amino acids.

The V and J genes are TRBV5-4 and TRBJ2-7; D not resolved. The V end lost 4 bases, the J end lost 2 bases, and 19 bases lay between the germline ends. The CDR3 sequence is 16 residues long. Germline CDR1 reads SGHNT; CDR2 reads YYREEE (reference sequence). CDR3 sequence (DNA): TGTGCCAGCAGCCAAGTGTGGCTAGACGCGACCTACGAGCAGTACTTC. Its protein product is CASSQVWLDATYEQYF.

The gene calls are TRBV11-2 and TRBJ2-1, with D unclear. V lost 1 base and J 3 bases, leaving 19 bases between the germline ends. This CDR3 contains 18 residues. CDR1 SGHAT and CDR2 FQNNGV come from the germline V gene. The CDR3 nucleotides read TGTGCCAGCAGCTTAGGGGCCCTTCTGGGAACCTACTACAATGAGCAGTTCTTC. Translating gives CASSLGALLGTYYNEQFF.

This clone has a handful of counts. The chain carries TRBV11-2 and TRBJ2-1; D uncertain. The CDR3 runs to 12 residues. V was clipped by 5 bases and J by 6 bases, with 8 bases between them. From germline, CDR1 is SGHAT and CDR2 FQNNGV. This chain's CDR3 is CASSESLNEQFF. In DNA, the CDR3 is TGTGCCAGCAGCGAGTCTCTCAATGAGCAGTTCTTC.

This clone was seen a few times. CDR3 nucleotide sequence: TGTGCCAGTAGCCCAGGGGGCGGGGGCTCCTACGAGCAGTACTTC. Translating gives CASSPGGGGSYEQYF. The gene calls are TRBV19 and TRBJ2-7; D might be TRBD1 (8 bases). V lost 6 bases and J 0 bases, leaving 15 bases between the germline ends. CDR3 length: 15 amino acids. Germline CDR1 LNHDA, CDR2 SQIVND (reference sequence).

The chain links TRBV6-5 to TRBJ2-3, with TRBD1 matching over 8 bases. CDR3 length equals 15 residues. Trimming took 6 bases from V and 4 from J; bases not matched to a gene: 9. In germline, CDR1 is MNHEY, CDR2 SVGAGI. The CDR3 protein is CASRPRGREADTQYF. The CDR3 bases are TGTGCCAGCAGACCCAGGGGGCGCGAGGCAGATACGCAGTATTTT.

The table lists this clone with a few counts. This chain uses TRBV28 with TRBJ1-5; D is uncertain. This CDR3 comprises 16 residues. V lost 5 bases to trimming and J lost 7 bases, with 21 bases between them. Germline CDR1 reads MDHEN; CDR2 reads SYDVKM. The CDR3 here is CASSGPLNLQGQPQHF. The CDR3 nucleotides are TGTGCCAGCAGTGGTCCCCTTAACCTTCAAGGCCAGCCCCAGCATTTT.

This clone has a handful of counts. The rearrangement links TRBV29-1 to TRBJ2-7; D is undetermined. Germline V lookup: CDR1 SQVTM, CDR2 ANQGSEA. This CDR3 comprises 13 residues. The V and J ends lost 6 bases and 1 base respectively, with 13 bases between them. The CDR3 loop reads CSVLGSRSYEQYF. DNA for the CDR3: TGCAGCGTATTAGGTTCACGGTCCTACGAGCAGTACTTC.

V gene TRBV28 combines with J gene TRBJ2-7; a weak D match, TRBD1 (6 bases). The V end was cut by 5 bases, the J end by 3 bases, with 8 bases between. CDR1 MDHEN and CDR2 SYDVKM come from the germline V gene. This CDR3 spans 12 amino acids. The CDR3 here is CASSPGVYEQYF. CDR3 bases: TGTGCCAGCAGTCCAGGGGTCTACGAGCAGTACTTC.

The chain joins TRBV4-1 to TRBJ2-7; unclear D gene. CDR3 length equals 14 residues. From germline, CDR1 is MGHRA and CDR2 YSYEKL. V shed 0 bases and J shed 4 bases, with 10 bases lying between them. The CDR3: CASSQDLGVYEQYF. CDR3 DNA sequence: TGCGCCAGCAGCCAAGATCTTGGGGTATACGAGCAGTACTTC.

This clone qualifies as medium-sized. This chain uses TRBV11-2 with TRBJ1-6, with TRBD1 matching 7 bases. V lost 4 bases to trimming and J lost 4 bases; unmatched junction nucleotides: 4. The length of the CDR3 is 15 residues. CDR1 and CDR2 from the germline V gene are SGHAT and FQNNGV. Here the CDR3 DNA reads TGTGCCAGCAGCTCCGCAGGGGGATATAATTCACCCCTCCACTTT. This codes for CASSSAGGYNSPLHF.

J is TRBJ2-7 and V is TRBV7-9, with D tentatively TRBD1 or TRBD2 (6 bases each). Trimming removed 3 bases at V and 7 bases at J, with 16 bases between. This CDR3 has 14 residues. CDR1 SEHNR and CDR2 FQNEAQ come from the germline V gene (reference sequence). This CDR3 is CASSFVGGPEEQYF. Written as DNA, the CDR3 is TGTGCCAGCAGCTTTGTGGGGGGCCCGGAGGAGCAGTACTTC.

CDR3 DNA: TGCGCCAGCAGCCAATCAGTCTTGGGGGCCCAGTACTTC. Residues: CASSQSVLGAQYF. The chain joins TRBV4-1 to TRBJ2-5, with D perhaps assigned TRBD1 or TRBD2 (5 bases each). Germline CDR1 is MGHRA and CDR2 is YSYEKL. CDR3 length: 13 residues. V lost 2 bases and J lost 9, with 13 bases in between.

The DNA of the CDR3 is TGTGCCAGCAGCCCCCAGGGAAGGGGCCCCCAGGAGACCCAGTACTTC. Protein product: CASSPQGRGPQETQYF. The chain couples TRBV9 to TRBJ2-5; tentatively, D is TRBD1 (5 bases). The CDR3 sequence is 16 residues long. Germline CDR1 is SGDLS and CDR2 is YYNGEE. Trimming pared 4 bases from V and 5 bases from J, leaving 21 bases between.

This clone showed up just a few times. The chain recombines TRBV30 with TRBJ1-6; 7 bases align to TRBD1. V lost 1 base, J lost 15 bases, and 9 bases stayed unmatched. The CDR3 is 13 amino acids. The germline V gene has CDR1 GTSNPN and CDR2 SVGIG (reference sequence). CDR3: CAWSDWDSGSLHF. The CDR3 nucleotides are TGTGCCTGGAGTGACTGGGACAGCGGGAGCCTCCACTTT.

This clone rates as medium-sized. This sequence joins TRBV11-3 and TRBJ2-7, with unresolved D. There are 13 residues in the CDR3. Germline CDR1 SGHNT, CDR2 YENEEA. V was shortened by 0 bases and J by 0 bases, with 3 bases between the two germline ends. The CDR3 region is CASSLDSSYEQYF. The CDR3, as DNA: TGTGCCAGCAGCTTAGACAGCTCCTACGAGCAGTACTTC.

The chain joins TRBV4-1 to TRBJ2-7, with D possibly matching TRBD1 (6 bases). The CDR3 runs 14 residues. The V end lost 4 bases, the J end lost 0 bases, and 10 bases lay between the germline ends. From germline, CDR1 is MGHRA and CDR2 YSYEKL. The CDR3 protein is CASSPGQSSYEQYF. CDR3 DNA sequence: TGCGCCAGCAGCCCCGGACAGAGCTCCTACGAGCAGTACTTC.